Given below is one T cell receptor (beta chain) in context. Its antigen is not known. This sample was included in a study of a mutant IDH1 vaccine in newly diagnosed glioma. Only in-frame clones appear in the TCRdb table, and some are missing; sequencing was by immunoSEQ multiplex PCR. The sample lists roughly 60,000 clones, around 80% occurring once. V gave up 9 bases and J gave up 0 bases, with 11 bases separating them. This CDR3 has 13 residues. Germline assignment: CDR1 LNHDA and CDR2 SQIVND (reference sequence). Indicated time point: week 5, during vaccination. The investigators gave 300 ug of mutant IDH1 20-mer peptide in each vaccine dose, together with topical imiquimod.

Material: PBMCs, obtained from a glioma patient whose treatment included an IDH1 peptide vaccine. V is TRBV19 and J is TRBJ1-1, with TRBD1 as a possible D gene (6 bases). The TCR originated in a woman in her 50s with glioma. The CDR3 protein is CASLQGLNTEAFF. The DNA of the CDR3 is TGTGCCAGCTTACAGGGTTTGAACACTGAAGCTTTCTTT.